This TCR beta chain was found in a study of shared clonotypes between healthy human individuals. Only Caucasian adults living in Nashville, Tennessee served as donors. When samples were unsorted, roughly 81 million PBMCs were used for genomic DNA. The assay was immunoSEQ multiplex PCR, and TCRdb's table has in-frame clones only and misses some. The repertoire includes 450,000 to 500,000 clones, about 80% of them detected once, and roughly 12% sits in the top ten. Input material: PBMCs. The clonotype was recovered from a woman aged 40 to 50 in good health. Some clones in this sample may be carry-over from other donors' samples.

The CDR3 bases are TGTGCCAGCAGCCAAGATTTGGGACAAGTCTCTGGGGCCAACGTCCTGACTTTC. It specifies CASSQDLGQVSGANVLTF. The V gene is TRBV4-2, the J gene TRBJ2-6, with D possibly being TRBD1 (6 bases). V was cut by 0 bases and J by 0 bases, with 12 bases left in between. Germline V lookup: CDR1 LGHNA, CDR2 YNFKEQ. The CDR3 totals 18 residues.